This TCR beta chain was documented in a study of shared clonotypes between healthy human individuals (dated by TCRdb to about 2020). A note on the overall study: A few men and a couple of women, aged 18 to 49 years, made up the cohort. Each donor's leukapheresis produced roughly between roughly 0.85 and 9.5 billion PBMCs. Different laboratories and diverse techniques were used to prepare libraries and sequence TCR repertoires, to increase sequencing depth and limit assay-specific biases. To estimate repertoire size and how much clonotypes are shared between individuals, the study performed deep sequencing of blood TCR repertoires from five healthy adults. Per donor, three plates each were used for CD4 naive and CD4 memory, two for CD8 naive, and one for CD8 memory.

Trimming removed 8 bases from V and 4 bases from J; the gene matches leave 2 bases unexplained. Including cysteine and phenylalanine, the CDR3 has 12 amino acids. Of the read, only the CDR3 DNA is kept; its 36 bases are in frame from base 1. CDR1 and CDR2 are read off the germline V gene as ENHRY and SYGVKD. Concerning this clone itself: The clone's antigen remains unknown. No much larger clone exists at a distance of one base, and base qualities are not known.

Using the deep immunoSEQ assay, TCR CDR3 regions were amplified from genomic DNA by multiplex PCR. Extracted genomic DNA from each cell subset was distributed evenly across all wells of several immunoSEQ 96-well plates, and each plate was treated as a replicate. For sorted subsets, approximately 0.2 ug of genomic DNA, equivalent to 25,000 to 35,000 T cell genomes, went into each replicate PCR. Purified libraries were quantified with a Qubit 3.0 fluorometer, sized on a Bioanalyzer 2100, and re-quantified with the KAPA Library Quantification kit. Each immunoSEQ 96-well plate was sequenced on its own single-read 150-cycle Illumina NextSeq 550 flow cell. As for the original processing: Because only junctional sequences without quality scores were contained in the immunoSEQ output, filtering matching that applied to full-length reads could not be performed. Sequences were annotated with PyIR, a Python wrapper for IgBLAST v1.9, and V/J genes and CDR3 were assigned using IMGT germline references. Reads were filtered out if the reads had weak V/J assignments (E-value above 1e-6), no CDR3, stop codons, out-of-frame junctions, or ambiguous translated residues. V3J clonotypes were defined as sequences sharing an identical inferred V gene, J gene, and CDR3 amino acid sequence. Percentage overlap between repertoires was computed as shared unique clonotypes divided by the size of the smaller repertoire. RTK rarefaction, the Chao1 estimator, and Recon v2.1 estimates of unobserved clonotypes were used to assess repertoire richness. Generation probabilities were computed with OLGA for all TCRbeta clonotypes obtained by the gDNA method from several donors. TCRdb stores this immuneACCESS table with in-frame sequences only. Part of the clones is absent; in the studies checked, under half of the shortfall reflects unresolved V genes, and no reason is known for the rest. D and trimming were read from the DNA, whereas the V and J calls and clone size are those reported in that table. The sample records 2 million to 2.5 million clones, approximately 95% of which are singletons. Clones ranked in the top ten supply less than 0.15% of the sample.

The donors were healthy, HIV-negative adults with no recently reported acute infections or vaccinations. Only Caucasian adults living in Nashville, Tennessee, USA were represented among the donors. CD4+ T cells were enriched by magnetic negative selection; naive cells were then positively selected on CD45RA, and the negative fraction formed the memory subset. Blood was obtained by leukapheresis, after which PBMCs were separated by Ficoll-Histopaque density gradient centrifugation and cryopreserved in liquid nitrogen vapor phase. Purity and quantity of every magnetically sorted T cell population were checked by analytical flow cytometry. Genomic DNA was isolated from every sorted fraction and measured by UV absorbance on a Nanodrop 2000c. Study-wide findings and limitations: Across four donors, roughly 5.4% of naive CD4, approximately 3.6% of naive CD8, 2% to 2.5% of memory CD4, and around 0.4% of memory CD8 clonotypes were shared. Sampling was limited to blood, and TCR repertoires in tissue likely differ from TCR repertoires in blood. Pairwise subsampling indicated that sequencing depth was expected to affect the degree of clonotype sharing among donors. Estimated clonotype richness was generally larger for naive than for memory subsets. Rarefaction of sorted-subset datasets indicated incomplete sequencing despite the large sequencing depth. Compared with non-shared clonotypes, clonotypes shared by all four sorted-subset donors had higher generation probabilities. Because the study included only a small number of donors, the genetic and exposure-history diversity represented was limited.

The sample taken for sequencing was naive CD4+ T cells sorted from blood. This sample's cell subset or site label indicates: CD45RA+ positively selected. The chain uses TRBV10-3 and TRBJ2-7; 10 nucleotides in the junction match TRBD1. The clonotype was recovered from a man in his late teens or twenties in good health. CDR3 loop: CAIGTGVYEQYF. The DNA sequence is given as TGTGCCATCGGGACAGGGGTATACGAGCAGTACTTC.